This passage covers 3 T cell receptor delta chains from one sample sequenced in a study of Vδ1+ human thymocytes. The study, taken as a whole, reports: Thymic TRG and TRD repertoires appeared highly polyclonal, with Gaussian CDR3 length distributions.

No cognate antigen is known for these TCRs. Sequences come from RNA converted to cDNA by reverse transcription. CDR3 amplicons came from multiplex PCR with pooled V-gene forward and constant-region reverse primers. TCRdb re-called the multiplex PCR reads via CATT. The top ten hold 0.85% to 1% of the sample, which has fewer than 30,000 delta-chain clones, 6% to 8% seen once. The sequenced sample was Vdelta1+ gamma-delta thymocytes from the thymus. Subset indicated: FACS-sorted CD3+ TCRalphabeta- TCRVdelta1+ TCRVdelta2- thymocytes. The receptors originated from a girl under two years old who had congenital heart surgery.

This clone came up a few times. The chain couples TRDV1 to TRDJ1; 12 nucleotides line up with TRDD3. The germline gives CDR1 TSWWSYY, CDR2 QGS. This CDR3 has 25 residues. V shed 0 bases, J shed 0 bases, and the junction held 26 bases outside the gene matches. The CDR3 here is CALGELKDFLRHTGGYKGYTDKLIF. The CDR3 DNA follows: TGTGCTCTTGGGGAACTTAAGGACTTCCTACGGCATACTGGGGGATACAAGGGCTACACCGATAAACTCATCTTT.

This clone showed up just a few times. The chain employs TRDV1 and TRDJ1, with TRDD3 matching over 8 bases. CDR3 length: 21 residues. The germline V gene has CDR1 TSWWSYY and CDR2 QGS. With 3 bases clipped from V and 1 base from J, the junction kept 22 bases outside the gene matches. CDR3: CALGDPRDPRYGDTRTDKLIF. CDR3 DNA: TGTGCTCTTGGGGATCCACGGGATCCGCGTTACGGGGATACACGCACCGATAAACTCATCTTT.

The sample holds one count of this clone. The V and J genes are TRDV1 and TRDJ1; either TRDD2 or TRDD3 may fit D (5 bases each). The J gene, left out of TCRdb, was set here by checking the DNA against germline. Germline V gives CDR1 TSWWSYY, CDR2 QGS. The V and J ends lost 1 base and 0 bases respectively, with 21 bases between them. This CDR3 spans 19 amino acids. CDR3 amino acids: CALGEPTYALGTYTDKLIF. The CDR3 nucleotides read TGTGCTCTTGGGGAACCCACCTACGCTCTGGGAACTTACACCGATAAACTCATCTTT.